The clone carrying this T cell receptor (beta chain) was observed once. Its cognate antigen is unknown. In the PCR, 60 Vbeta and 13 Jbeta primers were used. TCRdb's copy holds only in-frame clones and misses some; the assay was immunoSEQ multiplex PCR. Counted here are just under 95,000 clones, about 83% occurring once; the ten biggest clones make up approximately 5.6%. This sample stems from a study of cytomegalovirus exposure and HLA in healthy donors. General study points: A later analysis reportedly found fewer N-insertions in an Asian-associated ancestry cluster than the approximately 660-donor mean.

The germline V gene encodes CDR1 MNHEY and CDR2 SMNVEV (reference sequence). V gave up 5 bases and J gave up 9 bases; unmatched junction bases: 8. This CDR3 contains 14 residues. Sample: PBMCs. This clonotype was obtained from a woman under 30 in good health and CMV-seropositive. The chain carries TRBV27 and TRBJ1-5; 9 bases line up with TRBD1. The chain's CDR3 is CASSRQGDVRPQHF. The DNA of the CDR3 is TGTGCCAGCAGTCGACAGGGGGACGTTCGGCCCCAGCATTTT.